Shown below are 3 T cell receptor beta chains from a single sample sequenced in a study of cytomegalovirus exposure and HLA in healthy donors. PCR was performed using 60 Vbeta and 13 Jbeta primers. Sequenced by immunoSEQ multiplex PCR; TCRdb stores in-frame clones only, minus some. This sample has under 200,000 clones, with 84% found just once. The specimen sequenced was PBMCs. The receptors come from a man aged 50 or older in good health and CMV-seropositive.

This chain joins TRBV5-1 and TRBJ2-5, with 10 bases lining up with TRBD2. The CDR3 has 15 residues. Trimming at V came to 6 bases and at J to 1 base, leaving 6 bases not matched to a gene. Germline V gives CDR1 SGHRS, CDR2 YFSETQ. The CDR3 spells CASTRLAGRQETQYF. CDR3 sequence (DNA): TGCGCCAGCACACGACTAGCGGGTCGCCAAGAGACCCAGTACTTC.

V usage is TRBV10-2 and J usage is TRBJ1-1; 7 bases line up with TRBD1. After removal of 6 bases from V and 0 bases from J, the junction contained 1 base not matched to a gene. CDR3 length equals 13 residues. The germline CDR1 and CDR2 sequences are WSHSY and SAAADI. The CDR3, as DNA: TGCGCCAGCAGAGGGACAGTGAACACTGAAGCTTTCTTT. Its translation: CASRGTVNTEAFF.

The rearrangement joins TRBV10-1 to TRBJ1-6; 7 bases fit TRBD1. This CDR3 is built from 14 residues. Germline CDR1 WNHNN, CDR2 SYGVQD (reference sequence). V dropped 6 bases and J dropped 9; count of bases not matched to a gene: 8. As DNA, the CDR3 is TGCGCCAGCAGCCGACAGGGTTACGGTTCACCCCTCCACTTT. The encoded protein is CASSRQGYGSPLHF.